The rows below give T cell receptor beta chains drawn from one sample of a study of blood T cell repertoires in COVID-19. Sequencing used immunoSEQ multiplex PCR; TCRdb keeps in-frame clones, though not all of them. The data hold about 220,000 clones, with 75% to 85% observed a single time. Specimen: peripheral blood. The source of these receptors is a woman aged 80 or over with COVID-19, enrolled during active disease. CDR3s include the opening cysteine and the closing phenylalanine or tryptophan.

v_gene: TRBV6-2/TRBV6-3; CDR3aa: CASSMREGGPYEQYF
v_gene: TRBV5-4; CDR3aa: CASSLGSASGSLGTQYF
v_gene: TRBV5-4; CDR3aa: CASSFKGDTGELFF
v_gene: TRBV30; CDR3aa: CAARGTSDGYTF
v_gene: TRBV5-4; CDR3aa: CASSLGQGQDGYTF
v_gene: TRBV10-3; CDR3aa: CAASRENNSPLHF
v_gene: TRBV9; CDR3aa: CASSARGGASTDTQYF
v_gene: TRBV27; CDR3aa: CASSSGRWVQAFF
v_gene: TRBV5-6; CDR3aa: CASSLDMTGELFF
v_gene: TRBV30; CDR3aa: CAWRGRGGRYTQYF
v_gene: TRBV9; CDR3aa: CASSGGPAGSYNEQFF
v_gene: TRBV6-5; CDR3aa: CASTQGGGTSYEQYF
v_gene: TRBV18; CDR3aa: CASSRQLQETQYF
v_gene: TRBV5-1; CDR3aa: CASSFTGSWGYTF
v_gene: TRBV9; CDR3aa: CASSVEGVGGYTF
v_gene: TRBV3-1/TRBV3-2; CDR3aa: CASSQGGGRGEQFF
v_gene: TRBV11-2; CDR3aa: CASSLQGLTDTQYF
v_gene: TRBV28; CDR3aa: CASRPGQVNSPLHF
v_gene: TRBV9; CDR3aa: CASSVSDRLAGERSYNEQFF
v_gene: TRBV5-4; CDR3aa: CASSSTSGRDEQFF